A selection of T cell receptor beta chains follows, all from one sample in a study of regulatory T cells in long-lasting Graves disease. TCRdb independently ran MiXCR on the multiplex PCR reads; one entry per CDR3 protein. Counted here are approximately 440,000 distinct CDR3 sequences, around 15% occurring once; the ten biggest clones make up 12%. These same records also appear under a second study, on T cells in Graves' hyperthyroidism and ophthalmopathy.

The sample here was peripheral blood mononuclear cells (PBMCs), taken at new diagnosis, from a patient treated with antithyroid drugs. These receptors came from a man between 35 and 55 years old with Graves disease. Both conserved end residues are part of each CDR3. Expanded clones get a size class; other rows say once, few or many, or leave the size out.

v_call	j_call	clone_size	cdr3_aa
TRBV9	TRBJ2-3	-	CASSVAGGGNTDTQYF
TRBV11-2	TRBJ2-7	many	CASSSLAGLSYEQYF
TRBV10-3	TRBJ2-1	-	CAITSEGGFDEQFF
TRBV12-3/TRBV12-4	TRBJ2-1	-	CASSPGGVSNEQFF
TRBV7-9	TRBJ2-7	few	CASSPPSGTGRHEQYF
TRBV20-1	TRBJ2-7	few	CSARERGGRAREQYF
TRBV24-1	TRBJ2-7	few	CATSSGPQAYEQYF
TRBV5-1	TRBJ2-3	-	CASSRTGQGAADTQYF
TRBV7-9	TRBJ2-7	-	CASSSPGYGDEQYF
TRBV12-3/TRBV12-4	TRBJ2-3	many	CASSVGTDASTDTQYF
TRBV3-1	TRBJ2-3	many	CASRGSTSGRVLPDTQYF
TRBV29-1	TRBJ2-3	-	CSVGGATDTQYF
TRBV5-6	TRBJ2-2	-	CASSFAIGEGTGELFF
TRBV19	TRBJ2-3	few	CASSIGRGLFTDTQYF
TRBV28	TRBJ2-7	many	CASRKGPVYASYEQYF